The rows below give T cell receptor beta chains drawn from one sample of a study of T cell responses to AZD1222 COVID-19 vaccine. Here immunoSEQ multiplex PCR was the method, and the copy in TCRdb shows in-frame clones only, minus some. Of 80,000 or so clones listed, 70% to 90% are singletons. The material sequenced was peripheral blood, taken on day 0 of AZD1222 vaccination. The source of these receptors is an adult in good health. Each CDR3 is given with its conserved first and last residue. The D gene is left open where the match is weak. Some rows mark clone size as missing; the rest say once, few, many or name a class of expanded clone.

D,J,size,V,DNA,CDR3
TRBD1,TRBJ1-1,-,TRBV10-1,TGCGCCAGCAGTTCTACCGGGACAGGGCCGGCGGGAGCTTTCTTT,CASSSTGTGPAGAFF
-,TRBJ2-1,-,TRBV19,TGTGCCAGTAGTGGGGTTTTACACAATGAGCAGTTCTTC,CASSGVLHNEQFF
TRBD1,TRBJ1-1,-,TRBV28,TGTGCCAGCAGTTTACTGGGACAGGGAACAGCTTTCTTT,CASSLLGQGTAFF
-,TRBJ1-6,-,TRBV6-5,TGTGCCAGCAGTTACTCTGGCGGACAGCGAGAACCCCTCCACTTT,CASSYSGGQREPLHF
TRBD1,TRBJ2-1,-,TRBV7-6,TGTGCCAGCAGCCGAGTTGAGGACAGGGGGCTTCGGATCACCTACAATGAGCAGTTCTTC,CASSRVEDRGLRITYNEQFF
-,TRBJ2-7,-,TRBV19,TGTGCCAGTAGTGATTCCGGGAGTCCCAGCTACGAGCAGTACTTC,CASSDSGSPSYEQYF
-,TRBJ1-1,-,TRBV6-6,TGTGCCAGCACCCTCAGCAACACTGAAGCTTTCTTT,CASTLSNTEAFF
TRBD1,TRBJ2-1,-,TRBV19,TGTGCCAGTAGTTCCGGGACAGCGAGCTCCTACAATGAGCAGTTCTTC,CASSSGTASSYNEQFF
-,TRBJ2-7,-,TRBV5-6,TGTGCCAGCAAAGGGCCTAGGACCTACGAGCAGTACTTC,CASKGPRTYEQYF
TRBD2,TRBJ2-2,-,TRBV7-9,TGTGCCAGCAGCTTGGGGACTACATCCACCGGGGAGCTGTTTTTT,CASSLGTTSTGELFF
TRBD2,TRBJ2-1,-,TRBV7-8,TGTGCCAGCAGCGAATCCCTAGCGGGCAATGAGCAGTTCTTC,CASSESLAGNEQFF
-,TRBJ2-5,-,TRBV29-1,TGCAGCGTTGAAAGGTCCCGGGGTGCTGAGACCCAGTACTTC,CSVERSRGAETQYF
-,TRBJ1-1,-,TRBV7-2,TGTGCCAGCAGGTCTACAGCAACCCAAAGGGCTTTCTTT,CASRSTATQRAFF
-,TRBJ2-7,-,TRBV3-1/TRBV3-2,TGTGCCAGCAGCCCTGGCGGAACCTACGAGCAGTACTTC,CASSPGGTYEQYF
-,TRBJ1-5,-,TRBV7-9,TGTGCCAGCAGGCAGCCCCAGCATTTT,CASRQPQHF
TRBD2,TRBJ2-7,once,TRBV16,TGTGCCAGCAGCCAACCCAGCGGGAGGGCTACCTACGAGCAGTACTTC,CASSQPSGRATYEQYF
-,TRBJ2-2,-,TRBV10-3,TGTGCCACGTCCGGAGGGGCGGAGAACACCGGGGAGCTGTTTTTT,CATSGGAENTGELFF
-,TRBJ1-2,-,TRBV2,TGTGCCAGCAGTGAAGGACGGAAAGGGAACTATGGCTACACCTTC,CASSEGRKGNYGYTF
TRBD1,TRBJ2-1,few,TRBV13,TGTGCCAGCAGCTTAGTACCCGGGACAGCATTTCCGAGCTCCTACAATGAGCAGTTCTTC,CASSLVPGTAFPSSYNEQFF
TRBD2,TRBJ2-1,-,TRBV14,TGTGCCAGCAGAGGCGGGAGCTACCCCTCCTACAATGAGCAGTTCTTC,CASRGGSYPSYNEQFF
-,TRBJ1-2,once,TRBV5-1,TGCGCCAGCAGCTTGGTAGCCCGTGCGTCGGGTGGCTACACCTTC,CASSLVARASGGYTF
-,TRBJ1-2,-,TRBV7-9,TGTGCCAGCAGCTTATTGATCTCGTCGGACAGCTTCTATGGCTACACCTTC,CASSLLISSDSFYGYTF
-,TRBJ2-5,-,TRBV12-3/TRBV12-4,TGTGCCAGCAGTTTTGTGGGGGAGACCCAGTACTTC,CASSFVGETQYF
-,TRBJ1-2,-,TRBV30,TGTGCCTGGACGTACTCCCAGCACGGCTACACCTTC,CAWTYSQHGYTF
TRBD2,TRBJ2-1,-,TRBV4-3,TGCGCCAGCAGCCCGACTGTAGCGGGAGAGGGCTACAATGAGCAGTTCTTC,CASSPTVAGEGYNEQFF
-,TRBJ1-5,-,TRBV6-1,TGTGCCAGCAGTGCCGCGTGGAGGGACGGGGATCAGCCCCAGCATTTT,CASSAAWRDGDQPQHF
TRBD2,TRBJ2-3,-,TRBV24-1,TGTGCCACCAGTGACCCAACGAGCGGGGTATCGGATACGCAGTATTTT,CATSDPTSGVSDTQYF
-,TRBJ2-3,-,TRBV7-8,TGTGCCAGCAGCTTAGCGCACAGGGGAGGATCCGGTCCGGGCACAGATACGCAGTATTTT,CASSLAHRGGSGPGTDTQYF
-,TRBJ1-6,-,TRBV2,TGTGCCAGCAGTCTAAGGATGAACAGGAGCTCCTATAATTCACCCCTCCACTTT,CASSLRMNRSSYNSPLHF
TRBD1,TRBJ1-2,-,TRBV10-3,TGTGCCATCAGTGATAAGGACAGGGCGCTCTATGGCTACACCTTC,CAISDKDRALYGYTF
TRBD1,TRBJ1-1,-,TRBV7-8,TGTGCCGGCTCACAGGGGCTCAACACTGAAGCTTTCTTT,CAGSQGLNTEAFF
-,TRBJ2-6,-,TRBV6-5,TGTGCCAGCGGAATGACAGACTCTGGGGCCAACGTCCTGACTTTC,CASGMTDSGANVLTF
-,TRBJ1-1,-,TRBV7-9,TGTGCCAGCAGCGTTAACGGGGACACTGAAGCTTTCTTT,CASSVNGDTEAFF
-,TRBJ1-5,-,TRBV7-6,TGTGCCAGCAGCTTAGATAGCAATCAGCCCCAGCATTTT,CASSLDSNQPQHF
TRBD1,TRBJ1-4,-,TRBV4-1,TGCGCCAGCAGCCAAGAGCCTATCGGGACAGGGATTCCCGGGGGGAAACTGTTTTTT,CASSQEPIGTGIPGGKLFF
-,TRBJ1-1,-,TRBV5-4,TGTGCCAGCGTCGGGGGGAACACTGAAGCTTTCTTT,CASVGGNTEAFF
-,TRBJ1-2,-,TRBV15,TGTGCCACCAGCAGAGAGGGAAACAGGGTGTATGGTGGCTACACCTTC,CATSREGNRVYGGYTF
TRBD2,TRBJ2-5,-,TRBV5-4,TGTGCCAGCAGCCAAACTAGCGGGGTGAGACTTCAAGAGACCCAGTACTTC,CASSQTSGVRLQETQYF
-,TRBJ1-1,once,TRBV5-1,TGCGCCAGCAGCCTGGGGTCCGCCTCTGAAGCTTTCTTT,CASSLGSASEAFF
TRBD2,TRBJ2-5,few,TRBV7-9,TGTGCCAGCAGCTTGACTAGCGGGTCACAAGAGACCCAGTACTTC,CASSLTSGSQETQYF
-,TRBJ1-5,-,TRBV27,TGTGCCAGCAGTTTAAGGTACTCACAGGGCCGCAATCAGCCCCAGCATTTT,CASSLRYSQGRNQPQHF
TRBD2,TRBJ2-1,few,TRBV4-3,TGCGCCAGCAGCCAAGGCCTAGCGGGAAGGGACGAGCAGTTCTTC,CASSQGLAGRDEQFF
TRBD2,TRBJ2-1,once,TRBV3-1/TRBV3-2,TGTGCCAGCAGCCAAGTAGCGGGAGGGGGTCAGTTCTTC,CASSQVAGGGQFF
TRBD1,TRBJ2-1,-,TRBV29-1,TGCAGCGTTGACCCAGGACAGGGTGGGTCCTACAATGAGCAGTTCTTC,CSVDPGQGGSYNEQFF
-,TRBJ1-2,few,TRBV18,TGTGCCAGCTCGCAGACAGTGAACTATGGCTACACCTTC,CASSQTVNYGYTF
-,TRBJ2-2,-,TRBV29-1,TGCAGCGTTGAAACGGCCCTCGGATCCGGGGAGCTGTTTTTT,CSVETALGSGELFF
-,TRBJ1-4,-,TRBV27,TGTGCCAGCAGGCCAGGGCTGGAGGGTGAAAAACTGTTTTTT,CASRPGLEGEKLFF
-,TRBJ1-5,-,TRBV11-2,TGTGCCAGCAGCTTAGCGGGTAGCAATCAGCCCCAGCATTTT,CASSLAGSNQPQHF
-,TRBJ1-5,-,TRBV18,TGTGCCAGCTCACCACAGGCCAGGGCGAGCAATCAGCCCCAGCATTTT,CASSPQARASNQPQHF
-,TRBJ1-2,-,TRBV10-1,TGCGCCAGCAGTGTGGGCCTGGGCTATGGCTACACCTTC,CASSVGLGYGYTF
-,TRBJ2-1,-,TRBV18,TGTGCCAGCTCACCTCGACTAGAGCGCTCCAATGAGCAGTTCTTC,CASSPRLERSNEQFF
-,TRBJ2-7,-,TRBV2,TGTGCCAGCGGCGCCAAAGGGAATTCCTACGAGCAGTACTTC,CASGAKGNSYEQYF
TRBD1,TRBJ1-2,-,TRBV12-3/TRBV12-4,TGTGCCAGCACCCCGACAGGGATAGATGGCTACACCTTC,CASTPTGIDGYTF